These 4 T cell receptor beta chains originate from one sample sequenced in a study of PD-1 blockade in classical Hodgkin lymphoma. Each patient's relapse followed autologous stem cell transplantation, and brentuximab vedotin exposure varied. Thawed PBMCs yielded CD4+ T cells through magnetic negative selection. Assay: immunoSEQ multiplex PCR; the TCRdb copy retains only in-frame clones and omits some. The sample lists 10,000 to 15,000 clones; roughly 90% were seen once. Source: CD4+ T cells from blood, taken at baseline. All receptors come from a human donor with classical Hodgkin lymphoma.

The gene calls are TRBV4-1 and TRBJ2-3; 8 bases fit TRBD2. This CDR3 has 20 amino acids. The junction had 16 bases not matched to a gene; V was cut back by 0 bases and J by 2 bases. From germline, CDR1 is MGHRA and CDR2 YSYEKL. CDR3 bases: TGCGCCAGCAGCCAAGATCCGAGCGGGAGTGGGATCTATTACACAGATACGCAGTATTTT. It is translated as CASSQDPSGSGIYYTDTQYF.

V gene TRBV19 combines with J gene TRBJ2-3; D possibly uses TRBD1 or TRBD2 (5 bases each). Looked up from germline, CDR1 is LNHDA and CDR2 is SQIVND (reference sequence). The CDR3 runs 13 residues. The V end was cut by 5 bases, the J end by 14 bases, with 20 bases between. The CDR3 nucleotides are TGTGCCAGTAGTCAAGCCGGGGCCAGTGATCCGTATTTT. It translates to CASSQAGASDPYF.

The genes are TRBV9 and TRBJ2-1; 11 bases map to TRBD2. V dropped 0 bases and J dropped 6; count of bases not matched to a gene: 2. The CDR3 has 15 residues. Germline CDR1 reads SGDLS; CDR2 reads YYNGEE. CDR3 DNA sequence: TGTGCCAGCAGCGTAGCTCTAGCGGGAGGCAATGAGCAGTTCTTC. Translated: CASSVALAGGNEQFF.

CDR3 sequence reads: CASSEIYGGFGDNSPLHF. CDR3 sequence (DNA): TGCGCCAGCAGTGAGATATACGGGGGTTTCGGAGATAATTCACCCCTCCACTTT. This chain joins TRBV10-2 and TRBJ1-6; a weak D match, TRBD1 (5 bases). V was trimmed by 2 bases and J by 5 bases, leaving 19 bases between them. In germline, CDR1 is WSHSY, CDR2 SAAADI. The CDR3 length is 18 residues.